The present T cell receptor (beta chain) was sequenced within a study of response to subunit inactivated influenza vaccine. TCRdb ran MiXCR on the RT-PCR reads and lists one entry per CDR3 protein. The sample records 650,000 to 800,000 distinct CDR3 sequences, roughly 18% being singletons. This CDR3 has 13 amino acids. With 1 base removed from V and 6 bases from J, the gap between germline ends came to 12 bases. Per germline, CDR1 DFQATT and CDR2 SNEGSKA (reference sequence). This TCR was sampled from a man in his fifties or sixties who received an inactivated influenza vaccine. The sequencing here drew on PBMCs from blood, taken around 5 days after vaccination. The rearrangement links TRBV20-1 to TRBJ1-2; possible D gene TRBD1, 6 bases. CDR3 residues: CSARGGQGDGYTF. The DNA for the CDR3 is TGCAGTGCTAGAGGGGGGCAGGGTGATGGCTACACCTTC.